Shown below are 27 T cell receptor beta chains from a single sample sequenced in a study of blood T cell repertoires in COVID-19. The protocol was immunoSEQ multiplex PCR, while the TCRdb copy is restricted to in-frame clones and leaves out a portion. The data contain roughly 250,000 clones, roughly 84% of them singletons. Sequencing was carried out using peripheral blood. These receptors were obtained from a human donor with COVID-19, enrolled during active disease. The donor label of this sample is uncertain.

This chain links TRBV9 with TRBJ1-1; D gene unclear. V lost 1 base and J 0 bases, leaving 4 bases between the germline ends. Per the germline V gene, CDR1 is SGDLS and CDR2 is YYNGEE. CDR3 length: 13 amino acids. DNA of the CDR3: TGTGCCAGCAGCGTATTATTGAACACTGAAGCTTTCTTT. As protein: CASSVLLNTEAFF.

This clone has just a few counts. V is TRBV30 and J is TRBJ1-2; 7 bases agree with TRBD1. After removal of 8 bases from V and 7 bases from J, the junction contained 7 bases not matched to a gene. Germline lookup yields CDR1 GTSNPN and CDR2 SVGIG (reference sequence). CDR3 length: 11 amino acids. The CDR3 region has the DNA TGTGCCCGGATAGACAGGGCTGGCTACACCTTC. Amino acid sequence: CARIDRAGYTF.

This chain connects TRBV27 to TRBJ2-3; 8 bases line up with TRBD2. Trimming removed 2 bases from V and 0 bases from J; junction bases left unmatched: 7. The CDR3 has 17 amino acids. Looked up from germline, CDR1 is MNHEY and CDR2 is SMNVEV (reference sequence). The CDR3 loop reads CASSLPSGLYSTDTQYF. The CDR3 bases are TGTGCCAGCAGTTTACCTAGCGGGCTCTATAGCACAGATACGCAGTATTTT.

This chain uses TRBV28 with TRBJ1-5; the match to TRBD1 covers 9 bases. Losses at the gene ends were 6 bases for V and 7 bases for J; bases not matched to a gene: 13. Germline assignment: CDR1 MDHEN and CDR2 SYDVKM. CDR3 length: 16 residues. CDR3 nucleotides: TGTGCCAGCAGCTCCTCCGGACAGGGGCTAAGGCAGCCCCAGCATTTT. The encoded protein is CASSSSGQGLRQPQHF.

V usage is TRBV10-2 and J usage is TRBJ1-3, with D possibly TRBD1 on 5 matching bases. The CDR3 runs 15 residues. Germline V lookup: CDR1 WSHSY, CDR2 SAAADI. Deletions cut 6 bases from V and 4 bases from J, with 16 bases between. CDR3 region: CASRTMGGEGNTIYF. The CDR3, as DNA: TGCGCCAGCAGAACCATGGGGGGGGAAGGAAACACCATATATTTT.

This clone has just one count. The CDR3 region is CASSPGVGGTF. The CDR3 coding sequence is TGTGCCAGCAGCCCCGGGGTCGGGGGGACCTTC. The V and J genes are TRBV28 and TRBJ1-2, with TRBD1 as a possible D gene (5 bases). Germline values: CDR1 MDHEN, CDR2 SYDVKM. V lost 6 bases to trimming and J lost 14 bases, with 16 bases between them. The CDR3 sequence is 11 residues long.

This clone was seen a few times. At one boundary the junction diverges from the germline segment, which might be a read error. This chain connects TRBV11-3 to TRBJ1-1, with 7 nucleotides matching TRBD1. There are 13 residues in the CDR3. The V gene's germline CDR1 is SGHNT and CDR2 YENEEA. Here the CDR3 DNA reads TGTGCCAGCAGCCTAGACAGGGACACTGAAGCTTTCTTT. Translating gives CASSLDRDTEAFF.

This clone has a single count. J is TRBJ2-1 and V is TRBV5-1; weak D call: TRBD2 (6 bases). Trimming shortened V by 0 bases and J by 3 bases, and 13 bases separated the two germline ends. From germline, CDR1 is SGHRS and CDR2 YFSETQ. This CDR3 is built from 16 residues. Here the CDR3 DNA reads TGCGCCAGCAGCTTGGAAGGGCGGGGACTCTACAATGAGCAGTTCTTC. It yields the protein CASSLEGRGLYNEQFF.

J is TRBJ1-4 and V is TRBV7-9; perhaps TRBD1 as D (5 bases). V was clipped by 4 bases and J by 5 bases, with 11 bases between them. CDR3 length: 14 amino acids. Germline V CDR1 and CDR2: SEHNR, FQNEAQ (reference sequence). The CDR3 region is CASSYPGGNEKLFF. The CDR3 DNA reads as TGTGCCAGCAGCTACCCGGGGGGGAATGAAAAACTGTTTTTT.

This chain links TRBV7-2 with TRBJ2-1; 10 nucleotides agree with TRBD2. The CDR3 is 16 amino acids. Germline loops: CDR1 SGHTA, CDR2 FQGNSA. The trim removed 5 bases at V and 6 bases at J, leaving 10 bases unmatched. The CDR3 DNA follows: TGTGCCAGCAGCGCTCTAGCGGGAGAATTGGTCAATGAGCAGTTCTTC. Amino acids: CASSALAGELVNEQFF. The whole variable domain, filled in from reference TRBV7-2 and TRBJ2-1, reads GAGVSQSPSNKVTEKGKDVELRCDPISGHTALYWYRQSLGQGLEFLIYFQGNSAPDKSGLPSDRFSAERTGGSVSTLTIQRTQQEDSAVYLCASSALAGELVNEQFFGPGTRLTVL.

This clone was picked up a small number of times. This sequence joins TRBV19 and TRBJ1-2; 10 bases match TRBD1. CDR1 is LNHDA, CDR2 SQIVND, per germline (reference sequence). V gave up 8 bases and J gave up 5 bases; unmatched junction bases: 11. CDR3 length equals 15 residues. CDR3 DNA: TGTGCCAGTGGGGTGACAGGGGGCTTCGGATATGGCTACACCTTC. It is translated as CASGVTGGFGYGYTF. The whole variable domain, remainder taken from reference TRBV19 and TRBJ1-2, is DGGITQSPKYLFRKEGQNVTLSCEQNLNHDAMYWYRQDPGQGLRLIYYSQIVNDFQKGDIAEGYSVSREKKESFPLTVTSAQKNPTAFYLCASGVTGGFGYGYTFGSGTRLTVV.

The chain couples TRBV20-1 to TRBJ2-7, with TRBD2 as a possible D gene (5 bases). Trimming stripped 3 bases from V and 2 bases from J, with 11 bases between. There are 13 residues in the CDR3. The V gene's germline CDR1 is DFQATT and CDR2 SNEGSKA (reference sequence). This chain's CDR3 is CSASSPGTYEQYF. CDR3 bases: TGCAGTGCTAGTTCACCGGGAACCTACGAGCAGTACTTC.

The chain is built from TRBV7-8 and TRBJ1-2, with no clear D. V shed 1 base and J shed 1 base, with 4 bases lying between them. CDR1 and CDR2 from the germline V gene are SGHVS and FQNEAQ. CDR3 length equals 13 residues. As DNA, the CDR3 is TGTGCCAGCAGCTTAGGACTTAACTATGGCTACACCTTC. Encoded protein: CASSLGLNYGYTF.

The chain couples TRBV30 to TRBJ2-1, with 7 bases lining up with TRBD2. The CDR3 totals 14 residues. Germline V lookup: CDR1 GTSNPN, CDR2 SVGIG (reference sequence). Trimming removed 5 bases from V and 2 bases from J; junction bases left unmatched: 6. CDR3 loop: CAWETSNTYNEQFF. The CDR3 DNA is TGTGCCTGGGAGACTAGCAATACCTACAATGAGCAGTTCTTC. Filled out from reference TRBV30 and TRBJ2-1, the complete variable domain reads SQTIHQWPATLVQPVGSPLSLECTVEGTSNPNLYWYRQAAGRGLQLLFYSVGIGQISSEVPQNLSASRPQDRQFILSSKKLLLSDSGFYLCAWETSNTYNEQFFGPGTRLTVL.

CDR3 sequence reads: CATSDPVREKQFF. The CDR3 nucleotides read TGTGCCACCAGTGACCCCGTAAGGGAGAAGCAGTTCTTC. V and J are TRBV24-1 and TRBJ2-1; D possibly corresponds to TRBD2 (5 bases). Trimming removed 4 bases at V and 11 bases at J, with 14 bases between. The germline gives CDR1 KGHDR, CDR2 SFDVKD. This CDR3 comprises 13 residues.

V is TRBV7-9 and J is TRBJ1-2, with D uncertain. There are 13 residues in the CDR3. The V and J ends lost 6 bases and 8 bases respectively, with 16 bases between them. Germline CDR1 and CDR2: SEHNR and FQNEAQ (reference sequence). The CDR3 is CASRDSGRRGYTF. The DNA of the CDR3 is TGTGCCAGCAGGGACTCCGGGAGACGGGGCTACACCTTC.

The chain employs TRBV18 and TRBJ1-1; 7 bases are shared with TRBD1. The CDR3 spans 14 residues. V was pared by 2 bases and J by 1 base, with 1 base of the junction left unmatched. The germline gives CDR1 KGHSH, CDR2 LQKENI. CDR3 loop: CASSPGQENTEAFF. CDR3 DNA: TGTGCCAGCTCACCAGGACAGGAGAACACTGAAGCTTTCTTT.

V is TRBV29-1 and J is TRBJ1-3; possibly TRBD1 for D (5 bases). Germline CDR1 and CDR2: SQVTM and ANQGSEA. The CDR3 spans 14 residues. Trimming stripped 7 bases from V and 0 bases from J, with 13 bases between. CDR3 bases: TGCAGCGCCCGGGGGGGGTCCTCTGGAAACACCATATATTTT. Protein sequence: CSARGGSSGNTIYF.

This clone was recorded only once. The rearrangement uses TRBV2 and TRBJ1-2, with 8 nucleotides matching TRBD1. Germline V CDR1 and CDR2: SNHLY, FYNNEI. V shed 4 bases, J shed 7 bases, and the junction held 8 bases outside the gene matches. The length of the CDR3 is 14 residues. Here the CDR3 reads CASSAQGEVGGYTF. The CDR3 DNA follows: TGTGCCAGCAGTGCACAGGGGGAAGTGGGTGGCTACACCTTC. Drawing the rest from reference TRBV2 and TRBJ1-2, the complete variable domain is EPEVTQTPSHQVTQMGQEVILRCVPISNHLYFYWYRQILGQKVEFLVSFYNNEISEKSEIFDDQFSVERPDGSNFTLKIRSTKLEDSAMYFCASSAQGEVGGYTFGSGTRLTVV.

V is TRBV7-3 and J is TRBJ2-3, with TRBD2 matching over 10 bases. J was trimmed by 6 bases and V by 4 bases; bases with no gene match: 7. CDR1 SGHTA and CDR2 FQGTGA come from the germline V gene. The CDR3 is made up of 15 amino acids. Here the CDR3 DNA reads TGTGCCAGCAGCTACTCTAGCGGGAGTCGGGATACGCAGTATTTT. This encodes CASSYSSGSRDTQYF.

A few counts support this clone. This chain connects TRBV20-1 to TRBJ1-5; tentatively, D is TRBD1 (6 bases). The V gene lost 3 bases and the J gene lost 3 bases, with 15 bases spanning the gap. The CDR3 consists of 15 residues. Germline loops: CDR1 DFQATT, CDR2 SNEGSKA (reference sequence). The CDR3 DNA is TGCAGTGCTAGTAAAGGGGGACGGTTCAATCAGCCCCAGCATTTT. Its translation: CSASKGGRFNQPQHF.

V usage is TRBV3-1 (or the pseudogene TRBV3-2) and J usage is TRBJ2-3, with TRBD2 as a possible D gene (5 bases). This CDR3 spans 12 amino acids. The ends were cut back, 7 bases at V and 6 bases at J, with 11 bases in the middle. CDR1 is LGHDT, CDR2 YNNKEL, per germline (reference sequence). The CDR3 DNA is TGTGCCAGCAAGGGAGCGTCGGATACGCAGTATTTT. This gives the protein CASKGASDTQYF.

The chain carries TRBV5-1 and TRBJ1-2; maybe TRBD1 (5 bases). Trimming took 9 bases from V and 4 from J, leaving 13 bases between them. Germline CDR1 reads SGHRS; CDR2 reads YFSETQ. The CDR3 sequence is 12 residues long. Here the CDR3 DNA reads TGCGCCAACACTCGGGGGAGCTATGGCTACACCTTC. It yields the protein CANTRGSYGYTF.

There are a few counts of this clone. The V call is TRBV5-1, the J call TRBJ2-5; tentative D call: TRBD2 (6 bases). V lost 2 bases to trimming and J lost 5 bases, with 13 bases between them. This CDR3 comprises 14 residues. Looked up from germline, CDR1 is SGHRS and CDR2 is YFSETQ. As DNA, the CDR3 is TGCGCCAGCAGCTTCCCTAGCGTTGGGGAGACCCAGTACTTC. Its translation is CASSFPSVGETQYF.

This chain's CDR3 is CASSNLEQFF. The CDR3 DNA follows: TGTGCCAGCAGTAATTTGGAGCAGTTCTTC. The V and J genes are TRBV11-2 and TRBJ2-1; D not certain. Trimming removed 6 bases at V and 10 bases at J, with 7 bases between. The V gene's germline CDR1 is SGHAT and CDR2 FQNNGV. CDR3 length: 10 amino acids.

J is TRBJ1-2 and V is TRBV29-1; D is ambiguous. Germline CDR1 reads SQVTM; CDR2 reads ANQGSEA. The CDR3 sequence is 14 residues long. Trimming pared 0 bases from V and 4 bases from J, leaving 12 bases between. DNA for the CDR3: TGCAGCGTTGAAGATCGGAGGGTAGGCTATGGCTACACCTTC. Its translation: CSVEDRRVGYGYTF.

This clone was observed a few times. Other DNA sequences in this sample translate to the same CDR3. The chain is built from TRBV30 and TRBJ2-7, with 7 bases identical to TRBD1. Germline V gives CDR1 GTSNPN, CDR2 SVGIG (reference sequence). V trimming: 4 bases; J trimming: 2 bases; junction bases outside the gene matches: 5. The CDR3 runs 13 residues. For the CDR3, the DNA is TGTGCCTGGATCCGGGACAGTCCCTACGAGCAGTACTTC. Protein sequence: CAWIRDSPYEQYF.